This TCR beta chain is from a study of cytomegalovirus exposure and HLA in healthy donors. Germline V gene data show CDR1 as LNHDA and CDR2 as SQIVND (reference sequence). V lost 3 bases, J lost 2 bases, and 10 bases lay in between. The CDR3 has 14 residues. With regard to this clone: Its antigen is as yet unknown.

Regarding the study as a whole: In an earlier analysis, about 87% or about 30%: the productive usage of most TCR beta V segments. Being indistinguishable, some V segments were excluded, TRBV6-2 and TRBV6-3 among them. The presence/absence work took it that sequencing depth was about the same across donors. Later analysis identified several of the most significant clusters that appeared linked to common viral pathogens.

Primers for the PCR totalled 60 Vbeta and 13 Jbeta. Sequenced by immunoSEQ multiplex PCR; TCRdb stores in-frame clones only, minus some. The sample lists 120,000 or so clones, 81% occurring once. The source of this sequence is a man between 18 and 35 years old in good health and CMV-seropositive. The J gene is TRBJ1-1, the V gene TRBV19, with D possibly TRBD1 on 6 matching bases. Input material: PBMCs. The CDR3 reads CASSITGRNTEAFF. CDR3 nucleotides: TGTGCCAGTAGTATCACAGGGCGTAACACTGAAGCTTTCTTT.